This TCR beta chain is drawn from a study of shared clonotypes between healthy human individuals. Study-level points and caveats: Owing to a small donor count, the genetic and exposure-history diversity represented was limited.

About this clone: The antigen remains unidentified.

The assay was immunoSEQ multiplex PCR, and TCRdb's table has in-frame clones only and misses some. The data contain about 1.5 million clones, 95% to 99% of them singletons. Between the trimmed V and J ends, which lost 5 bases and 0 bases, there was a span of 10 bases. Germline values: CDR1 MNHEY, CDR2 SVGAGI. The CDR3 extends over 14 amino acids. This chain connects TRBV6-5 to TRBJ1-1; a weak D match, TRBD1 (6 bases). The TCR comes from a man younger than 40 in good health. Sequencing was done on a sample of naive CD4+ T cells sorted from blood. Subset indicated: CD45RA+ positively selected. The CDR3 DNA follows: TGTGCCAGCAGTCGACAGGCCTTGAACACTGAAGCTTTCTTT. Translation gives CASSRQALNTEAFF.